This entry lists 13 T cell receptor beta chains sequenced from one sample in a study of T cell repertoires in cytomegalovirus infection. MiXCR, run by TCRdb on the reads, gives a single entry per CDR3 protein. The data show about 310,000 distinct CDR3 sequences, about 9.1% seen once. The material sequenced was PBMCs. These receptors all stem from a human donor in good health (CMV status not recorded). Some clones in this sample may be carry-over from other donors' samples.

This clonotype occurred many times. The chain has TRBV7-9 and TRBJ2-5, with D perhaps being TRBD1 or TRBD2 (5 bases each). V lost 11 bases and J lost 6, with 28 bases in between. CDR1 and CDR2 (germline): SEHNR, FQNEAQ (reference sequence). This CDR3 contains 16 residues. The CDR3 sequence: CALAAPLEGLVQTQYF. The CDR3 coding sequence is TGTGCCCTCGCAGCTCCCCTCGAGGGGTTGGTACAGACCCAGTACTTC.

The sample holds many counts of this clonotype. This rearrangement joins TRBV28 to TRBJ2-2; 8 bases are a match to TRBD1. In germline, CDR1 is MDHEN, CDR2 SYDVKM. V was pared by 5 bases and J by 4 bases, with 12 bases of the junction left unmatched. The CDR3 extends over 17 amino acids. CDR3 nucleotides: TGTGCCAGCAGTCCCGGATCCAGGGGGCTTGGCACCGGGGAGCTGTTTTTT. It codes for CASSPGSRGLGTGELFF.

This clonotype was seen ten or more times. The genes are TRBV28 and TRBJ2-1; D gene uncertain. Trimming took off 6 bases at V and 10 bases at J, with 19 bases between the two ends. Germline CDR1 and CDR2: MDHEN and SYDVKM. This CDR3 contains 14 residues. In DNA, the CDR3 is TGTGCCAGCAGCACCCGTCGGACCTCGAGGGAGCAGTTCTTC. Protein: CASSTRRTSREQFF.

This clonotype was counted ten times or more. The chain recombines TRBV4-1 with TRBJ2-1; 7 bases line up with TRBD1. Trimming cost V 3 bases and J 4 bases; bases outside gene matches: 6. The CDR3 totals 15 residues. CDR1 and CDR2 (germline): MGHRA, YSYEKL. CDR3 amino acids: CASSHPGQSYNEQFF. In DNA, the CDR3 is TGCGCCAGCAGCCACCCGGGACAGTCGTACAATGAGCAGTTCTTC.

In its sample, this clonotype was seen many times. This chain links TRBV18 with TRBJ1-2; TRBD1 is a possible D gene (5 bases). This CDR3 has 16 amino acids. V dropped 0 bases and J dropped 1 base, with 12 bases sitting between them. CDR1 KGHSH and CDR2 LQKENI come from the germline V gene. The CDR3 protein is CASSPPIGTSNYGYTF. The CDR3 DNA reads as TGTGCCAGCTCACCACCCATAGGGACCAGTAACTATGGCTACACCTTC.

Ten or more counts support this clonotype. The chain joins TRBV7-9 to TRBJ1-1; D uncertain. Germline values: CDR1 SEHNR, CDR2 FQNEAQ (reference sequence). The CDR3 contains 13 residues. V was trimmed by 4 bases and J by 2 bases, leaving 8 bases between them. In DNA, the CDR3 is TGTGCCAGCAGCTCCGACATCAACACTGAAGCTTTCTTT. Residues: CASSSDINTEAFF.

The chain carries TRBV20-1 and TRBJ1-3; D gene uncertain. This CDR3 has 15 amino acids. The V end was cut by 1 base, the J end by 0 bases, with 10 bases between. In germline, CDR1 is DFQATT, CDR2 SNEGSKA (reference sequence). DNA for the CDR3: TGCAGTGCTAGAGTTGGCACTCACTCTGGAAACACCATATATTTT. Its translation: CSARVGTHSGNTIYF.

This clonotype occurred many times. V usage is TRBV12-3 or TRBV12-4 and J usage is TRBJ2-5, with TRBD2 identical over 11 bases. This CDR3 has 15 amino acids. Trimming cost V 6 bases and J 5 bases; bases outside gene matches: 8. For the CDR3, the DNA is TGTGCCAGCAGACTCACTAGCGGGGGTGGGGAGACCCAGTACTTC. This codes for CASRLTSGGGETQYF.

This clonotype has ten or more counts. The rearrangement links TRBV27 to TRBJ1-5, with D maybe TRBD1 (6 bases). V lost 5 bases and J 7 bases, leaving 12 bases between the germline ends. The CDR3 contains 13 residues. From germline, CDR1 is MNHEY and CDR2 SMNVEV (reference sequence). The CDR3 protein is CASSPKQGQPQHF. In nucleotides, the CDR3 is TGTGCCAGCAGTCCTAAACAGGGACAGCCCCAGCATTTT.

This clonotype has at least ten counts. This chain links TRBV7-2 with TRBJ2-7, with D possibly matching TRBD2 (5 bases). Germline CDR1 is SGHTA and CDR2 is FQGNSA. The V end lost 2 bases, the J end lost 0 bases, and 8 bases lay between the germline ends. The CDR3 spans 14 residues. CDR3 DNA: TGTGCCAGCAGCTTAATGGCGGGCTCCTACGAGCAGTACGTC. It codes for CASSLMAGSYEQYV.

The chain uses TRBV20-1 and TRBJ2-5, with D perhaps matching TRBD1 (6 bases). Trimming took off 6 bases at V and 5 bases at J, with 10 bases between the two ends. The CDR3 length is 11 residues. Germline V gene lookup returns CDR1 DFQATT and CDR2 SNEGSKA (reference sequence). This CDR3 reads CSAPQGETQYF. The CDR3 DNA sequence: TGCAGTGCCCCGCAGGGGGAGACCCAGTACTTC.

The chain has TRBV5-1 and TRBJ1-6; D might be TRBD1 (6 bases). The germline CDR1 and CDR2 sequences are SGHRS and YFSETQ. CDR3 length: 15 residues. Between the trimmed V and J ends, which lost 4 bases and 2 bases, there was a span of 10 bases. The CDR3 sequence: CASSLDSTYNSPLHF. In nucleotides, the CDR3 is TGCGCCAGCAGCCTGGACAGCACCTATAATTCACCCCTCCACTTT.

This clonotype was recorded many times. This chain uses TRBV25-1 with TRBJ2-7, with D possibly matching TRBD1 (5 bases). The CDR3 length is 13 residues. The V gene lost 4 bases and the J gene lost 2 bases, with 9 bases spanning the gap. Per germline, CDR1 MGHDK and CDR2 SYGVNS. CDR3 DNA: TGTGCCAGCAGTGTTGGCAGGGCCTACGAGCAGTACGTC. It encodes CASSVGRAYEQYV.